This TCR beta chain comes out of a study of Graves' ophthalmopathy and Graves' hyperthyroidism. This clonotype was observed at least ten times. Its target is unknown. Researchers took RNA transcripts and amplified TCR beta CDR3 regions from them. Amplification began with first-round RT-PCR using HTBI primers, then second-round multiplex PCR was performed. TCRdb ran MiXCR on the multiplex PCR reads and lists one entry per CDR3 protein. This sample carries some 1.1 million distinct CDR3 sequences, about two fifths of them seen once, and the ten largest clones take 11%. General observations from the study: Clonotypes were expanded in thyroid at above 0.001 frequency, and most also appeared in blood.

It was on clinical symptoms, serum thyroxine, TRAb, thyroid ultrasound and orbital computed tomography that diagnosis relied. Material: peripheral blood or thyroid tissue (not recorded which). The TCR originated in an adult man with Graves' hyperthyroidism.

The CDR3 protein is CASTDTGTSYNSPLHF. CDR3 nucleotides: TGTGCCAGCACAGATACAGGGACCTCCTATAATTCACCCCTCCACTTT. V usage is TRBV2 and J usage is TRBJ1-6; perhaps TRBD1 as D (6 bases). Looked up from germline, CDR1 is SNHLY and CDR2 is FYNNEI. The CDR3 is made up of 16 amino acids. Trimming took off 7 bases at V and 0 bases at J, with 13 bases between the two ends.